A selection of T cell receptor beta chains follows, all from one sample in a study of cytomegalovirus exposure and HLA in healthy donors. Method: immunoSEQ multiplex PCR; TCRdb's copy keeps in-frame clones and lacks some. The sample holds over 110,000 clones, 80% to 90% seen once. Sequences were obtained from PBMCs. All receptors derive from a man aged 18 to 29 in good health and CMV-seronegative. Each CDR3 is given with its conserved first and last residue. D genes are given only for firm matches. Size is omitted from some rows. Given values are once, few, many or a class for expanded clones.

TGTGCCAGTGCTAATTACAATGAGCAGTTCTTC	CASANYNEQFF	TRBV19	TRBJ2-1	NA	once
TGTGCCAGCAGCACCTCCCCGGGGACCCAGTACTTC	CASSTSPGTQYF	TRBV5-6	TRBJ2-5	NA	NA
TGTGCCAGCAGCCCCGGGACAGGGGGCTACGAGCAGTACTTC	CASSPGTGGYEQYF	TRBV5-4	TRBJ2-7	TRBD1	NA
TGCGCCAGCAGCGTTCCGGGACAGACAAGATATGGCTACACCTTC	CASSVPGQTRYGYTF	TRBV4-1	TRBJ1-2	TRBD1	once
TGTGCCAGCAGCAGATGGACTAGCGGGATAACCGGGGAGCTGTTTTTT	CASSRWTSGITGELFF	TRBV7-2	TRBJ2-2	TRBD2	NA
TGTGCCAGCGCAAACTCCGGGACTAGCGGGAGGAATGAGCAGTTCTTC	CASANSGTSGRNEQFF	TRBV27	TRBJ2-1	TRBD2	NA
TGCGCCAGCAGCACCGGACAGGAAGTCACCGGGGAGCTGTTTTTT	CASSTGQEVTGELFF	TRBV5-1	TRBJ2-2	TRBD1	NA
TGTGCCAGCAGTTTAGGCGCAGAGGGCAATCAGCCCCAGCATTTT	CASSLGAEGNQPQHF	TRBV28	TRBJ1-5	NA	few
TGTGCCAGCAGTGGACTAGCGGGAGGCAATGAGCAGTTCTTC	CASSGLAGGNEQFF	TRBV6-1	TRBJ2-1	TRBD2	NA
TGTGCCACCAGCATAGAAACAGGGCCCTGGGAGCAGTACTTC	CATSIETGPWEQYF	TRBV15	TRBJ2-7	NA	NA
TGTGCCAGCAGCTTAGATAGCGGTGAGCAGTTCTTC	CASSLDSGEQFF	TRBV11-2	TRBJ2-1	NA	NA
TGTGCCAGTAGTCAACAGAGCTCTGGAAACACCATATATTTT	CASSQQSSGNTIYF	TRBV19	TRBJ1-3	NA	NA
TGTGCCAGCAGTTCCACAGGGGGAAAGGGCTATGGCTACACCTTC	CASSSTGGKGYGYTF	TRBV27	TRBJ1-2	TRBD1	NA
TGTGCCAGCAGCTTAAATAGCGGGGGCCTCAATGAGCAGTTCTTC	CASSLNSGGLNEQFF	TRBV11-1	TRBJ2-1	TRBD2	once
TGTGCCAGCAGCTTAAGGGACAGGTTAGGCACTGAAGCTTTCTTT	CASSLRDRLGTEAFF	TRBV7-9	TRBJ1-1	TRBD1	once
TGTGCCAGCAGACCACTAGCAGGAGGCGCAGATACGCAGTATTTT	CASRPLAGGADTQYF	TRBV27	TRBJ2-3	NA	NA
TGTGCCAGCTCACCGTCACAGGGGGCTTACGAGCAGTACTTC	CASSPSQGAYEQYF	TRBV18	TRBJ2-7	TRBD1	NA
TGTGCCTGCCTTTCTGCGGGAGGGCAGGGGACCGGAAACACCATATATTTT	CACLSAGGQGTGNTIYF	TRBV30	TRBJ1-3	NA	once
TGTGCCAGCAGTTTCGGGTCTAGCGGGCACAATGAGCAGTTCTTC	CASSFGSSGHNEQFF	TRBV27	TRBJ2-1	TRBD2	once